The source of this T cell receptor beta chain is a study of T-cell reconstitution after alpha-beta-depleted transplantation in children. This clonotype was recorded many times. Its target is unknown. Preparing the TCRbeta library involved the use of unique molecular identifiers. One entry per CDR3 protein, called by TCRdb with MiXCR from the PCR reads. This sample has around 700,000 distinct CDR3 sequences, with approximately 14% found just once. Trimming at V came to 3 bases and at J to 6 bases, leaving 10 bases not matched to a gene. The germline V gene encodes CDR1 SQVTM and CDR2 ANQGSEA. This CDR3 has 15 amino acids. Regarding the study as a whole: Most T-cell counts and diversity one year after the transplant came from T cells that were newly produced.

Sequencing used PBMCs, obtained before TCRalphabeta/CD19-depleted stem cell transplant. The origin of this receptor is a girl aged 2 to 9 with congenital amegakaryocytic thrombocytopenia, due to receive a stem cell transplant. The chain employs TRBV29-1 and TRBJ2-2; 7 bases map to TRBD2. CDR3 bases: TGCAGCGTTGAGACTAGCCCAGTAGAAGCCGGGGAGCTGTTTTTT. It is translated as CSVETSPVEAGELFF.